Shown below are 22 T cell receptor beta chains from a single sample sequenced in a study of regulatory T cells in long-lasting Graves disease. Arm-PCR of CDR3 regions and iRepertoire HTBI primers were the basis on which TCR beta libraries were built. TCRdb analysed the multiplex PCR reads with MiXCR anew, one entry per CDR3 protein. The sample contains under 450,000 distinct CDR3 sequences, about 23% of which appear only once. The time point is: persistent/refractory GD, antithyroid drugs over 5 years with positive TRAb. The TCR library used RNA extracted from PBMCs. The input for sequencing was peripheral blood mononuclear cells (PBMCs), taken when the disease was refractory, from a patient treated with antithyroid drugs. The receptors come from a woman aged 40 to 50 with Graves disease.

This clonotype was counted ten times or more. The CDR3 coding sequence is TGTGCCAGCAGTACACCGTCGGGGGGGCTTGGCTACACCTTC. Protein: CASSTPSGGLGYTF. The rearrangement uses TRBV28 and TRBJ1-2; TRBD1 is a possible D gene (6 bases). Trimming removed 5 bases from V and 7 bases from J, with 17 bases in between. CDR1 and CDR2 from the germline V gene are MDHEN and SYDVKM. The CDR3 runs to 14 residues.

Here the CDR3 DNA reads TGCGCCAGCAGCTTGGAGACTCTCGCAGCCAAAAACATTCAGTACTTC. This translates into CASSLETLAAKNIQYF. J is TRBJ2-4 and V is TRBV5-1; D not certain. V was trimmed by 0 bases and J by 0 bases, leaving 10 bases between them. This CDR3 contains 16 residues. Germline assignment: CDR1 SGHRS and CDR2 YFSETQ. The full variable domain, in which reference TRBV5-1 and TRBJ2-4 provide the parts outside the CDR3, is KAGVTQTPRYLIKTRGQQVTLSCSPISGHRSVSWYQQTPGQGLQFLFEYFSETQRNKGNFPGRFSGRQFSNSRSEMNVSTLELGDSALYLCASSLETLAAKNIQYFGAGTRLSVL.

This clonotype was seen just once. The CDR3 DNA follows: TGTGCCAGTAGTAACCCGGCGGACGCCAGCTCTGGAAACACCATATATTTT. It encodes CASSNPADASSGNTIYF. J is TRBJ1-3 and V is TRBV19; D is ambiguous. The ends were cut back, 4 bases at V and 0 bases at J, with 16 bases in the middle. This CDR3 spans 17 amino acids. Germline V gene data show CDR1 as LNHDA and CDR2 as SQIVND (reference sequence).

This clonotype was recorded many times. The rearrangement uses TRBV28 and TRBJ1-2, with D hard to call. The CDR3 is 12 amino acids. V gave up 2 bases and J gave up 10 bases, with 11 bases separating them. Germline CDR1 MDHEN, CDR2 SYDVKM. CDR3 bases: TGTGCCAGCAGTTTAAAGGTCGGCGCCTACACCTTC. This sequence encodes CASSLKVGAYTF.

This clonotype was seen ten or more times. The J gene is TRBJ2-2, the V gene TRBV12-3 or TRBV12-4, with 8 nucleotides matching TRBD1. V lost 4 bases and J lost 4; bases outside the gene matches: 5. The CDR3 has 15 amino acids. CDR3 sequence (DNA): TGTGCCAGCAGTTACAGGGGGGTGGGCACCGGGGAGCTGTTTTTT. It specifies CASSYRGVGTGELFF.

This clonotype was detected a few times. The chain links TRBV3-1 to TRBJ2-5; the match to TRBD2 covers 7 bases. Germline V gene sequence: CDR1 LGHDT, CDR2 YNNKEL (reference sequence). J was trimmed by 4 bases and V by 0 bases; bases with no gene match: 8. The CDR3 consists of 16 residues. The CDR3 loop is CASSQDPTSAGETQYF. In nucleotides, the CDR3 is TGTGCCAGCAGCCAAGATCCCACTAGCGCGGGAGAGACCCAGTACTTC.

CDR3 region: CASSLWGTDTQYF. In DNA, the CDR3 is TGCGCCAGCAGCTTGTGGGGCACAGATACGCAGTATTTT. The chain links TRBV5-1 to TRBJ2-3; D gene unclear. The V gene's germline CDR1 is SGHRS and CDR2 YFSETQ. V lost 1 base and J 1 base, leaving 4 bases between the germline ends. The CDR3 extends over 13 amino acids.

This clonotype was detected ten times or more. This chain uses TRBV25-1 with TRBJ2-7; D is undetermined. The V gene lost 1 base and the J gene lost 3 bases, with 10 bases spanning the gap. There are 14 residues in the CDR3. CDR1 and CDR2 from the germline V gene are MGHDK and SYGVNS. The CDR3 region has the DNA TGTGCCAGCAGTGAATCTGCGAACGTCTACGAGCAGTACTTC. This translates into CASSESANVYEQYF.

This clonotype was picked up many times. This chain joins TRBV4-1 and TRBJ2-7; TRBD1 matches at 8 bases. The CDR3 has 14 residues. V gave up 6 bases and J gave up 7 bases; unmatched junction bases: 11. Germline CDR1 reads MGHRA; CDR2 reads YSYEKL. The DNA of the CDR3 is TGCGCCAGCAGAGATAGAGCAGGGGGCGGTGAGCAGTACTTC. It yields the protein CASRDRAGGGEQYF.

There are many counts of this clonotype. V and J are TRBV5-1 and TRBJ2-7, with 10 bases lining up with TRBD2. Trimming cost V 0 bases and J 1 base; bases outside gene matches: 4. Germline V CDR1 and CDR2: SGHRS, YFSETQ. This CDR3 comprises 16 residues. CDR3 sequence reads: CASSLGTSGTSYEQYF. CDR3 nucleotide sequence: TGCGCCAGCAGCTTGGGGACTAGCGGAACGTCCTACGAGCAGTACTTC.

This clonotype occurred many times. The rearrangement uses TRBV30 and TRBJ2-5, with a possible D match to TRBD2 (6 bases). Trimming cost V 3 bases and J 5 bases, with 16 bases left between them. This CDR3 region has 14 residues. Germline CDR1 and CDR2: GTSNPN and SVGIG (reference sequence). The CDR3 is CAWRRRATRETQYF. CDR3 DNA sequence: TGTGCCTGGAGGCGGAGGGCAACGCGGGAGACCCAGTACTTC.

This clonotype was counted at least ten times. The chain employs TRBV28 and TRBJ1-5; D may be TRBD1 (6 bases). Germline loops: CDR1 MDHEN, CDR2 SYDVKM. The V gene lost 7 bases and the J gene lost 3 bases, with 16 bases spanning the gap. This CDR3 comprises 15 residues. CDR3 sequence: CASTWDTTTNQPQHF. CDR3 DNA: TGTGCCAGCACCTGGGACACCACCACCAATCAGCCCCAGCATTTT.

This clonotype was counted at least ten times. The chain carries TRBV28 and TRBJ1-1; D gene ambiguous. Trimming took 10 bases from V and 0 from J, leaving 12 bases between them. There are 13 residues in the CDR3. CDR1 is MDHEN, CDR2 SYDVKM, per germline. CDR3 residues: CAISRVVNTEAFF. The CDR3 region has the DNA TGTGCCATCTCTCGGGTTGTGAACACTGAAGCTTTCTTT.

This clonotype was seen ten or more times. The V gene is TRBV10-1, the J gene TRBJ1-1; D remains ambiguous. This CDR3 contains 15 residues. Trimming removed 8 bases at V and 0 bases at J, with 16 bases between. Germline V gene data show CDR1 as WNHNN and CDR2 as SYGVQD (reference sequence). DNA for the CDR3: TGCGCCAGCCAAGGTGGTCCGGGATTGAACACTGAAGCTTTCTTT. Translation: CASQGGPGLNTEAFF.

CDR3 nucleotide sequence: TGCAGTGCCAACCGTTGGCGGTCCACAGATACGCAGTATTTT. Its translation is CSANRWRSTDTQYF. The chain is built from TRBV20-1 and TRBJ2-3; D gene uncertain. Deletions cut 6 bases from V and 2 bases from J, with 15 bases between. This CDR3 has 14 residues. Germline V lookup: CDR1 DFQATT, CDR2 SNEGSKA (reference sequence).

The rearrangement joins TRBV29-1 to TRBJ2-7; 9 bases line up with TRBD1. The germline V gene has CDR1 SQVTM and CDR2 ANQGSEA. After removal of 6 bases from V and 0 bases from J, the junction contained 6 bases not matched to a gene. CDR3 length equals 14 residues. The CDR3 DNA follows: TGCAGCGTAGCCGGGACAGGGATCTCCTACGAGCAGTACTTC. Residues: CSVAGTGISYEQYF.

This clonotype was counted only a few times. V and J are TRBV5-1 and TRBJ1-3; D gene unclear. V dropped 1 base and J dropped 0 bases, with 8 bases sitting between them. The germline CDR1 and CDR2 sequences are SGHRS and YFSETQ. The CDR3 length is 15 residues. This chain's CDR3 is CASSLNGYSGNTIYF. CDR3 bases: TGCGCCAGCAGCTTGAACGGATACTCTGGAAACACCATATATTTT.

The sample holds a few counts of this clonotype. The CDR3 DNA sequence: TGTGCCAGCAGCTCCGCTAGCGGGAGGGCCTCATTGGAGACCCAGTACTTC. Translating it yields CASSSASGRASLETQYF. This chain joins TRBV7-6 and TRBJ2-5, with TRBD2 matching 12 bases. Germline CDR1 is SGHVS and CDR2 is FNYEAQ. J gave up 5 bases and V 4 bases, and 11 bases lay outside the gene matches. This CDR3 has 17 amino acids.

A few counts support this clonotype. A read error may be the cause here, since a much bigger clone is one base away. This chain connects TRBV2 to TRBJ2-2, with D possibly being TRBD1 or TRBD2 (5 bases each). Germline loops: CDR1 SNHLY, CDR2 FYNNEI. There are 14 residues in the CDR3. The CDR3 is CAGSEEGWGGELFF. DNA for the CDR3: TGTGCCGGCAGTGAAGAGGGGTGGGGCGGGGAGCTGTTTTTT.

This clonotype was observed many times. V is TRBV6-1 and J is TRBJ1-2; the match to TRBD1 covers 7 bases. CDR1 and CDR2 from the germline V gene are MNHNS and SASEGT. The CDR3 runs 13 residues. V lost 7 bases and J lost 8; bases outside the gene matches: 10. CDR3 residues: CASNDRQGDGYTF. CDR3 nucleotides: TGTGCCAGCAATGATAGACAGGGTGACGGCTACACCTTC.

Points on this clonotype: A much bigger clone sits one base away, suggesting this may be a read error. DNA of the CDR3: TGTGCCGCCAGCACTCTACCAAACATTCAGTACTTC. This gives the protein CAASTLPNIQYF. The rearrangement uses TRBV15 and TRBJ2-4; the D is unclear. The CDR3 has 12 residues. CDR1 and CDR2 (germline): LNHNV, YYDKDF (reference sequence).

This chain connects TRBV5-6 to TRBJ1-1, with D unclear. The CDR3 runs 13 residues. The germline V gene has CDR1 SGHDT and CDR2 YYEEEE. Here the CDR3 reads CASGRPMNTEAFF. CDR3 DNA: TGTGCTTCTGGCAGACCCATGAACACTGAAGCTTTCTTT.